Listed below are T cell receptor beta chains from one sample, sequenced in a study of tumor-infiltrating lymphocytes in localized non-small cell lung cancer. Profiling relied on immunoSEQ multiplex PCR, and the TCRdb table lists in-frame clones only, not all of them. This table holds 17,000 or so clones, around 85% found once. The sample taken for sequencing was lung tumor tissue. The receptors originated from a human donor with non-small cell lung cancer. CDR3s include the opening cysteine and the closing phenylalanine or tryptophan. Each record gives: clone size, D gene, V gene, J gene, CDR3 protein, CDR3 DNA. D genes are given only for firm matches. For some rows the clone size is stated as once, few or many, or as a class when expanded; others skip it.

>once|TRBD2|TRBV10-2|TRBJ2-3
CASSRLAGVADTQYF
TGCGCCAGCTCAAGACTAGCGGGAGTTGCAGATACGCAGTATTTT
>NA|NA|TRBV30|TRBJ2-3
CAWSNRGESTDTQYF
TGTGCCTGGTCCAATAGGGGGGAGAGCACAGATACGCAGTATTTT
>NA|TRBD2|TRBV11-2|TRBJ2-2
CASSFTSGADTGELFF
TGTGCCAGCAGCTTCACTAGCGGGGCGGACACCGGGGAGCTGTTTTTT
>NA|NA|TRBV6-5|TRBJ2-1
CASGLRHNEQFF
TGTGCCAGCGGTTTACGCCACAATGAGCAGTTCTTC
>NA|TRBD1|TRBV6-1|TRBJ1-1
CASSDRGRGSTEAFF
TGTGCCAGCAGTGACAGGGGGCGGGGTAGCACTGAAGCTTTCTTT
>once|TRBD2|TRBV9|TRBJ2-1
CASSATGTSPDNEQFF
TGTGCCAGCAGCGCAACCGGGACTAGCCCAGACAATGAGCAGTTCTTC
>NA|NA|TRBV6-5|TRBJ2-5
CASSDGPRKTQYF
TGTGCCAGCAGCGACGGCCCACGGAAGACCCAGTACTTC
>NA|NA|TRBV4-2|TRBJ1-1
CASSQETRMNTEAFF
TGTGCCAGCAGCCAAGAGACCAGGATGAACACTGAAGCTTTCTTT
>NA|NA|TRBV29-1|TRBJ1-3
CSVGDQGTGNTIYF
TGCAGCGTTGGGGATCAGGGGACAGGAAACACCATATATTTT
>NA|NA|TRBV4-3|TRBJ2-4
CASSQDPSGLQNIQYF
TGCGCCAGCAGCCAAGATCCGTCAGGGTTACAAAACATTCAGTACTTC
>NA|TRBD2|TRBV5-6|TRBJ2-3
CASSSRLAGVTDTQYF
TGTGCCAGCAGCTCCCGACTAGCGGGAGTCACAGATACGCAGTATTTT
>NA|TRBD2|TRBV27|TRBJ2-1
CASSPLAGRGRNEQFF
TGTGCCAGCAGCCCGCTAGCGGGAAGGGGGAGGAATGAGCAGTTCTTC
>NA|TRBD2|TRBV7-2|TRBJ2-1
CASSLVFSGSREQFF
TGTGCCAGCAGCTTGGTGTTTAGCGGGAGTCGGGAGCAGTTCTTC
>NA|TRBD2|TRBV18|TRBJ2-2
CASSTSGLAPIGELFF
TGTGCCAGCTCGACCTCGGGACTAGCCCCCATCGGGGAGCTGTTTTTT
>NA|NA|TRBV5-1|TRBJ2-5
CASSPGPQETQYF
TGCGCCAGCAGCCCAGGGCCCCAAGAGACCCAGTACTTC
>NA|NA|TRBV5-4|TRBJ1-3
CASSTGPNTIYF
TGTGCCAGCAGTACGGGGCCGAACACCATATATTTT
>NA|TRBD1|TRBV14|TRBJ2-7
CASSRDRAYEQYF
TGTGCCAGCAGCCGGGACAGGGCGTACGAGCAGTACTTC
>NA|NA|TRBV4-2|TRBJ2-1
CASSHLRDKANEQFF
TGTGCCAGCAGCCACCTCAGGGATAAGGCTAATGAGCAGTTCTTC
>NA|NA|TRBV6-6|TRBJ1-1
CASSLALNTEAFF
TGTGCCAGCAGTTTGGCTTTGAACACTGAAGCTTTCTTT
>NA|NA|TRBV28|TRBJ2-2
CASWQGGGSVGELFF
TGTGCCAGCTGGCAAGGGGGAGGGTCTGTCGGGGAGCTGTTTTTT
>NA|NA|TRBV2|TRBJ2-7
CASSIRGGRVAYEQYF
TGTGCCAGCTCGATTAGAGGGGGTCGAGTTGCTTACGAGCAGTACTTC
>NA|TRBD1|TRBV5-6|TRBJ1-1
CASRGRDRAEAFF
TGTGCCAGCAGGGGCCGGGACAGAGCTGAAGCTTTCTTT
>NA|NA|TRBV30|TRBJ2-5
CAWSPLPGLAETQYF
TGTGCCTGGAGCCCCCTGCCGGGGCTTGCAGAGACCCAGTACTTC
>NA|NA|TRBV28|TRBJ2-1
CASRERADQHEQFF
TGTGCCAGCAGGGAAAGAGCCGATCAACATGAGCAGTTCTTC
>NA|TRBD2|TRBV9|TRBJ2-2
CASSVVGLANTGELFF
TGTGCCAGCAGCGTAGTAGGACTAGCGAACACCGGGGAGCTGTTTTTT
>NA|TRBD1|TRBV7-8|TRBJ2-7
CASTVWTGPNEQYF
TGTGCCAGCACCGTTTGGACAGGGCCGAACGAGCAGTACTTC
>NA|NA|TRBV19|TRBJ2-3
CASSMRRQGTDTQYF
TGTGCCAGTAGTATGCGGCGGCAGGGCACAGATACGCAGTATTTT
>medium-sized|NA|TRBV6-1|TRBJ2-1
CASSHNSGDCFF
TGTGCCAGCAGTCACAATTCAGGGGATTGTTTCTTC
>NA|NA|TRBV30|TRBJ1-5
CACDLLGRNQPQHF
TGTGCCTGCGACCTTTTGGGTCGCAATCAGCCCCAGCATTTT
>NA|NA|TRBV5-4|TRBJ2-7
CASSSRGGGRYEQYF
TGTGCCAGCAGCTCCCGCGGGGGCGGGAGATACGAGCAGTACTTC
>few|NA|TRBV4-2|TRBJ2-3
CASSQDLGGSGWSTDTQYF
TGTGCCAGCAGCCAAGATCTTGGCGGTAGCGGCTGGTCCACAGATACGCAGTATTTT
>NA|NA|TRBV11-2|TRBJ2-4
CASSSATGQAKNIQYF
TGTGCCAGCAGCTCAGCGACGGGGCAGGCCAAAAACATTCAGTACTTC
>NA|TRBD1|TRBV29-1|TRBJ1-1
CSVQTGMNTEAFF
TGCAGCGTTCAGACAGGGATGAACACTGAAGCTTTCTTT
>NA|TRBD2|TRBV5-6|TRBJ2-5
CASRRTSWTETQYF
TGTGCCAGCAGGAGGACTAGCTGGACTGAGACCCAGTACTTC
>NA|NA|TRBV30|TRBJ1-1
CAWSVSGGPGEAFF
TGTGCCTGGAGTGTATCCGGGGGGCCGGGTGAAGCTTTCTTT
>NA|NA|TRBV7-2|TRBJ1-2
CASSLAGDVKDTF
TGTGCCAGCAGCCTGGCCGGCGACGTCAAGGACACCTTC
>NA|TRBD1|TRBV7-2|TRBJ2-3
CASSPGQGTDTQYF
TGTGCCAGCAGCCCCGGACAGGGCACAGATACGCAGTATTTT
>NA|TRBD2|TRBV7-9|TRBJ2-1
CASSSIGLAGGNEQFF
TGTGCCAGCAGCTCCATTGGACTAGCGGGGGGGAATGAGCAGTTCTTC
>NA|NA|TRBV10-2|TRBJ2-3
CASGAGRTQYF
TGCGCCAGCGGTGCGGGACGTACGCAGTATTTT
>NA|NA|TRBV30|TRBJ2-1
CAWSVGGPHNEQFF
TGTGCCTGGAGTGTGGGAGGTCCCCACAATGAGCAGTTCTTC
>NA|TRBD2|TRBV5-5|TRBJ2-5
CASSSGLAVGTQYF
TGTGCCAGCAGCTCGGGACTAGCAGTAGGGACCCAGTACTTC
>NA|NA|TRBV30|TRBJ2-6
CAWSVGSGANVLTF
TGTGCCTGGAGTGTAGGGTCTGGGGCCAACGTCCTGACTTTC
>NA|NA|TRBV29-1|TRBJ2-1
CSVRSRGHNEQFF
TGCAGCGTCCGTAGTAGGGGTCACAATGAGCAGTTCTTC
>once|TRBD1|TRBV15|TRBJ1-2
CATSRDRTGGDGYTF
TGTGCCACCAGCAGAGATAGGACAGGGGGCGATGGCTACACCTTC
>NA|NA|TRBV2|TRBJ2-5
CATMGGVQETQYF
TGTGCCACCATGGGGGGAGTCCAAGAGACCCAGTACTTC
>NA|NA|TRBV30|TRBJ2-5
CAWSRREKETQYF
TGTGCCTGGAGTAGAAGGGAGAAAGAGACCCAGTACTTC
>NA|NA|TRBV6-1|TRBJ1-5
CASSEMQPQHF
TGTGCCAGCAGTGAAATGCAGCCCCAGCATTTT
>few|TRBD1|TRBV28|TRBJ1-2
CASSSGGYGYTF
TGTGCCAGCAGTTCAGGGGGCTATGGCTACACCTTC